These 28 T cell receptor beta chains were all obtained from the same sample, sequenced in a study of cytomegalovirus exposure and HLA in healthy donors. Sequencing used immunoSEQ multiplex PCR; TCRdb keeps in-frame clones, though not all of them. The data hold 230,000 or so clones, with around 90% observed a single time. Sequences were obtained from PBMCs. The source of these receptors is a woman younger than 35 in good health and CMV-seronegative.

J is TRBJ2-3 and V is TRBV5-1; the match to TRBD2 covers 8 bases. Per the germline V gene, CDR1 is SGHRS and CDR2 is YFSETQ. There are 15 residues in the CDR3. Trimming at V came to 2 bases and at J to 4 bases, leaving 6 bases not matched to a gene. This CDR3 is CASSFSGGSADTQYF. CDR3 DNA sequence: TGCGCCAGCAGCTTTTCGGGAGGGAGCGCAGATACGCAGTATTTT. The full variable domain, its missing parts supplied by reference TRBV5-1 and TRBJ2-3, is KAGVTQTPRYLIKTRGQQVTLSCSPISGHRSVSWYQQTPGQGLQFLFEYFSETQRNKGNFPGRFSGRQFSNSRSEMNVSTLELGDSALYLCASSFSGGSADTQYFGPGTRLTVL.

The table lists this clone with many counts. The chain links TRBV4-2 to TRBJ2-6, with no clear D. Germline CDR1 is LGHNA and CDR2 is YNFKEQ. The CDR3 consists of 15 residues. V lost 1 base and J 0 bases, leaving 4 bases between the germline ends. In DNA form, the CDR3 reads TGTGCCAGCAGCCAAGCAGACTCTGGGGCCAACGTCCTGACTTTC. As protein: CASSQADSGANVLTF.

The chain carries TRBV28 and TRBJ2-1; weak D call: TRBD2 (5 bases). Germline assignment: CDR1 MDHEN and CDR2 SYDVKM. V was pared by 5 bases and J by 7 bases, with 15 bases between. CDR3 size: 14 residues. The CDR3 region has the DNA TGTGCCAGCAGTCAGGACTCCGAGGGTAATGAGCAGTTCTTC. Protein product: CASSQDSEGNEQFF.

This rearrangement joins TRBV4-1 to TRBJ2-3, with TRBD2 identical over 7 bases. V lost 4 bases to trimming and J lost 0 bases; unmatched junction nucleotides: 10. CDR1 and CDR2 (germline): MGHRA, YSYEKL. The CDR3 contains 17 residues. This CDR3 is CASSPPGGSGSTDTQYF. Written as DNA, the CDR3 is TGCGCCAGCAGCCCCCCCGGGGGGAGCGGGAGCACAGATACGCAGTATTTT.

This chain links TRBV2 with TRBJ2-7; no firm D call. Germline assignment: CDR1 SNHLY and CDR2 FYNNEI. The V end lost 8 bases, the J end lost 1 base, and 15 bases lay between the germline ends. The CDR3 is 14 residues long. DNA for the CDR3: TGTGCCAGCGTCACCGAAGCGCTTTCCTACGAGCAGTACTTC. Residues: CASVTEALSYEQYF.

The rearrangement joins TRBV7-2 to TRBJ1-5; D not certain. V was shortened by 0 bases and J by 2 bases, with 14 bases between the two germline ends. The CDR3 runs to 17 residues. Germline values: CDR1 SGHTA, CDR2 FQGNSA. CDR3 loop: CASSLARAGSGNQPQHF. DNA for the CDR3: TGTGCCAGCAGCTTAGCTCGAGCGGGGTCTGGCAATCAGCCCCAGCATTTT.

The gene calls are TRBV6-6 and TRBJ2-1; D is unresolved. Germline V gives CDR1 MNHNY, CDR2 SVGAGI (reference sequence). The CDR3 is made up of 15 amino acids. V was clipped by 5 bases and J by 5 bases, with 16 bases between them. CDR3 sequence reads: CASSVDTLPNNEQFF. The CDR3 DNA reads TGTGCCAGCAGTGTAGACACCTTACCTAACAATGAGCAGTTCTTC.

The chain uses TRBV19 and TRBJ2-1; 10 nucleotides align to TRBD2. Germline lookup yields CDR1 LNHDA and CDR2 SQIVND (reference sequence). This CDR3 spans 15 amino acids. V lost 6 bases and J lost 3; bases outside the gene matches: 5. The CDR3 nucleotides read TGTGCCAGTAGCTCTAGCGGGAGTCGCTACAATGAGCAGTTCTTC. Translated: CASSSSGSRYNEQFF.

V gene TRBV7-2 combines with J gene TRBJ1-5, with TRBD1 matching 9 bases. Germline assignment: CDR1 SGHTA and CDR2 FQGNSA. This CDR3 has 14 amino acids. The ends lost 5 bases at V and 4 bases at J; junction bases unmatched: 3. The CDR3 sequence is CASSPGQGNQPQHF. The CDR3 bases are TGTGCCAGCAGCCCTGGACAGGGGAATCAGCCCCAGCATTTT. Supplemented by reference TRBV7-2 and TRBJ1-5, the full variable domain reads GAGVSQSPSNKVTEKGKDVELRCDPISGHTALYWYRQSLGQGLEFLIYFQGNSAPDKSGLPSDRFSAERTGGSVSTLTIQRTQQEDSAVYLCASSPGQGNQPQHFGDGTRLSIL.

The rearrangement joins TRBV7-9 to TRBJ2-7, with 10 bases matching TRBD1. Germline assignment: CDR1 SEHNR and CDR2 FQNEAQ (reference sequence). The V and J ends lost 1 base and 6 bases, in that order; junction bases with no gene match: 9. The CDR3 spans 16 residues. In nucleotides, the CDR3 is TGTGCCAGCAGCTTAGGGGACAGGGGAGGCCGCCGCGAGCAGTACTTC. Amino acid sequence: CASSLGDRGGRREQYF.

The chain couples TRBV21-1 to TRBJ1-5; the table names TRBD1, a call not compared with the DNA. TRBV21-1 is labeled a pseudogene. This CDR3 comprises 18 residues. The CDR3 spells CASSKRQGAMIEDQPQHF. DNA for the CDR3: TGTGCCAGCAGCAAAAGACAGGGGGCGATGATTGAGGATCAGCCCCAGCATTTT.

For the CDR3, the DNA is TGCGCCAGCAGCCAAGAATCGCGAGCGGAGACCTACGAGCAGTACTTC. Amino acids: CASSQESRAETYEQYF. This chain links TRBV4-1 with TRBJ2-7; D perhaps matches TRBD2 (5 bases). Germline loops: CDR1 MGHRA, CDR2 YSYEKL. CDR3 length: 16 residues. V was clipped by 0 bases and J by 2 bases, with 14 bases between them.

The rearrangement joins TRBV19 to TRBJ1-2, with D possibly TRBD1 on 6 matching bases. Germline assignment: CDR1 LNHDA and CDR2 SQIVND (reference sequence). V was shortened by 5 bases and J by 8 bases, with 12 bases between the two germline ends. The CDR3 contains 12 residues. The CDR3 DNA follows: TGTGCCAGTAGTTTGTGGGGGCGAGGCTACACCTTC. As protein: CASSLWGRGYTF.

The table lists this clone with a count of one. V gene TRBV11-1 combines with J gene TRBJ2-7; 9 bases are shared with TRBD2. V lost 5 bases and J lost 0; bases outside the gene matches: 8. The length of the CDR3 is 16 residues. Germline V gene lookup returns CDR1 SGHAT and CDR2 FQDESV (reference sequence). The CDR3 bases are TGTGCCAGCAGCCGGGGAGCGGGAGGATACTCCTACGAGCAGTACTTC. Protein: CASSRGAGGYSYEQYF.

The chain combines TRBV5-4 with TRBJ1-2, with 7 positions matching TRBD1. With 0 bases clipped from V and 6 bases from J, the junction kept 5 bases outside the gene matches. The CDR3 covers 14 residues. Germline CDR1 reads SGHNT; CDR2 reads YYREEE (reference sequence). Written as DNA, the CDR3 is TGTGCCAGCAGCTTGGGAAGGGGGCGAGATGGCTACACCTTC. It encodes CASSLGRGRDGYTF.

This chain links TRBV7-9 with TRBJ2-1; 9 nucleotides line up with TRBD1. The junction had 7 bases not matched to a gene; V was cut back by 3 bases and J by 7 bases. Germline CDR1 is SEHNR and CDR2 is FQNEAQ (reference sequence). CDR3 size: 15 residues. The CDR3 loop is CASSLVDRGENEQFF. The DNA for the CDR3 is TGTGCCAGCAGCTTGGTCGACAGGGGGGAGAATGAGCAGTTCTTC.

This clone was picked up one time. The genes are TRBV28 and TRBJ2-2; D not certain. This CDR3 is 15 amino acids long. V lost 5 bases and J 0 bases, leaving 10 bases between the germline ends. From germline, CDR1 is MDHEN and CDR2 SYDVKM. The CDR3 reads CASSPPPANTGELFF. Here the CDR3 DNA reads TGTGCCAGCAGTCCTCCTCCGGCGAACACCGGGGAGCTGTTTTTT.

V and J are TRBV27 and TRBJ1-1; D is unresolved. The CDR3 is 13 amino acids. Trimming removed 5 bases from V and 7 bases from J, with 14 bases in between. Germline assignment: CDR1 MNHEY and CDR2 SMNVEV (reference sequence). The CDR3 DNA sequence: TGTGCCAGCAGTACCATCGAGGCCCATGAAGCTTTCTTT. As protein: CASSTIEAHEAFF.

The rearrangement links TRBV6-1 to TRBJ2-7; D is perhaps TRBD1 (6 bases). The V gene lost 3 bases and the J gene lost 2 bases, with 14 bases spanning the gap. CDR3 size: 15 residues. Germline CDR1 is MNHNS and CDR2 is SASEGT. The CDR3: CASSERTEGPYEQYF. CDR3 coding DNA: TGTGCCAGCAGTGAGAGGACAGAGGGGCCCTACGAGCAGTACTTC.

This rearrangement joins TRBV2 to TRBJ2-1, with 7 positions matching TRBD1. The CDR3 covers 14 residues. Germline CDR1 is SNHLY and CDR2 is FYNNEI. With 3 bases clipped from V and 4 bases from J, the junction kept 3 bases outside the gene matches. The CDR3 region is CASSEVRGYNEQFF. CDR3 bases: TGTGCCAGCAGTGAGGTCAGGGGGTACAATGAGCAGTTCTTC.

The J gene is TRBJ2-3, the V gene TRBV28; 8 bases fit TRBD1. The V and J ends lost 1 base and 0 bases, in that order; junction bases with no gene match: 12. Germline CDR1 reads MDHEN; CDR2 reads SYDVKM. The CDR3 consists of 19 residues. The CDR3 is CASSLLSRGRLVSTDTQYF. The CDR3, as DNA: TGTGCCAGCAGTTTATTGTCCAGGGGGCGGCTAGTGAGCACAGATACGCAGTATTTT.

Only a few counts were recorded for this clone. The chain links TRBV27 to TRBJ2-7; D uncertain. Germline CDR1 is MNHEY and CDR2 is SMNVEV (reference sequence). This CDR3 region has 14 residues. The germline V and J ends were trimmed by 4 bases and 0 bases, with 10 bases remaining between them. This chain's CDR3 is CASSSQDSSYEQYF. The CDR3 nucleotides read TGTGCCAGCAGTTCCCAGGATAGCTCCTACGAGCAGTACTTC.

The rearrangement uses TRBV27 and TRBJ2-7; perhaps TRBD1 as D (6 bases). This CDR3 has 13 amino acids. Per germline, CDR1 MNHEY and CDR2 SMNVEV (reference sequence). V lost 5 bases to trimming and J lost 3 bases, with 11 bases between them. The CDR3 loop is CASSRTVLYEQYF. The CDR3 DNA is TGTGCCAGCAGTAGGACAGTGCTCTACGAGCAGTACTTC.

The chain links TRBV7-9 to TRBJ1-1, with 7 bases aligning to TRBD1. The CDR3 contains 15 residues. V was clipped by 2 bases and J by 4 bases; unmatched bases: 7. Per the germline V gene, CDR1 is SEHNR and CDR2 is FQNEAQ (reference sequence). The CDR3 sequence is CASSLYPGGTTEAFF. CDR3 nucleotide sequence: TGTGCCAGCAGCTTATACCCAGGGGGGACCACTGAAGCTTTCTTT.

This clone has only one observation. CDR3 sequence (DNA): TGTGCCAGCAGTGAACCCTCGGGGGGCCGGGAGACCCAGTACTTC. This translates into CASSEPSGGRETQYF. The rearrangement links TRBV2 to TRBJ2-5, with D possibly TRBD2 on 7 matching bases. The CDR3 is made up of 15 amino acids. Germline-derived CDR1 and CDR2 are SNHLY and FYNNEI. V dropped 2 bases and J dropped 5 bases, with 15 bases sitting between them.

The rearrangement joins TRBV7-8 to TRBJ2-1; D is possibly TRBD2 (6 bases). There are 16 residues in the CDR3. Germline lookup yields CDR1 SGHVS and CDR2 FQNEAQ. The V gene lost 1 base and the J gene lost 2 bases, with 12 bases spanning the gap. In DNA form, the CDR3 reads TGTGCCAGCAGCTTAGAGGGCGGGGATCCCTACAATGAGCAGTTCTTC. Its translation: CASSLEGGDPYNEQFF.

J is TRBJ1-1 and V is TRBV27; 9 nucleotides align to TRBD1. Germline CDR1 and CDR2: MNHEY and SMNVEV (reference sequence). The trim removed 6 bases at V and 3 bases at J, leaving 8 bases unmatched. CDR3 size: 15 residues. The CDR3 spells CASRSPDRGDTEAFF. The CDR3 DNA reads TGTGCCAGCAGGTCCCCGGACAGGGGAGACACTGAAGCTTTCTTT.

As for this clone: The sample holds other DNA sequences that translate to the same CDR3. The rearrangement links TRBV7-9 to TRBJ1-1; no definite D call. The CDR3 spans 12 residues. V was cut by 1 base and J by 8 bases, with 8 bases left in between. The germline V gene has CDR1 SEHNR and CDR2 FQNEAQ (reference sequence). The CDR3 sequence is CASSLGSTEAFF. For the CDR3, the DNA is TGTGCCAGCAGCTTAGGTTCGACAGAAGCTTTCTTT.